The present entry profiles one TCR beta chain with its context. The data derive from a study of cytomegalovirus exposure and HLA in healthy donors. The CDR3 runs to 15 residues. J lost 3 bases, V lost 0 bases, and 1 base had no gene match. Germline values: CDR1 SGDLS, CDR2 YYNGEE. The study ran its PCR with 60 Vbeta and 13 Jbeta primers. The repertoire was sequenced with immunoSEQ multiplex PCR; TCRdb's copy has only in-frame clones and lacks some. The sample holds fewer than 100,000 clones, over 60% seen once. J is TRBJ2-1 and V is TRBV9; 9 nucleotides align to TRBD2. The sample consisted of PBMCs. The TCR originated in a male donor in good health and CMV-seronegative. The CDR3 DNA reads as TGTGCCAGCAGCGTAGGACTAGCGGACTACAATGAGCAGTTCTTC. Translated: CASSVGLADYNEQFF.